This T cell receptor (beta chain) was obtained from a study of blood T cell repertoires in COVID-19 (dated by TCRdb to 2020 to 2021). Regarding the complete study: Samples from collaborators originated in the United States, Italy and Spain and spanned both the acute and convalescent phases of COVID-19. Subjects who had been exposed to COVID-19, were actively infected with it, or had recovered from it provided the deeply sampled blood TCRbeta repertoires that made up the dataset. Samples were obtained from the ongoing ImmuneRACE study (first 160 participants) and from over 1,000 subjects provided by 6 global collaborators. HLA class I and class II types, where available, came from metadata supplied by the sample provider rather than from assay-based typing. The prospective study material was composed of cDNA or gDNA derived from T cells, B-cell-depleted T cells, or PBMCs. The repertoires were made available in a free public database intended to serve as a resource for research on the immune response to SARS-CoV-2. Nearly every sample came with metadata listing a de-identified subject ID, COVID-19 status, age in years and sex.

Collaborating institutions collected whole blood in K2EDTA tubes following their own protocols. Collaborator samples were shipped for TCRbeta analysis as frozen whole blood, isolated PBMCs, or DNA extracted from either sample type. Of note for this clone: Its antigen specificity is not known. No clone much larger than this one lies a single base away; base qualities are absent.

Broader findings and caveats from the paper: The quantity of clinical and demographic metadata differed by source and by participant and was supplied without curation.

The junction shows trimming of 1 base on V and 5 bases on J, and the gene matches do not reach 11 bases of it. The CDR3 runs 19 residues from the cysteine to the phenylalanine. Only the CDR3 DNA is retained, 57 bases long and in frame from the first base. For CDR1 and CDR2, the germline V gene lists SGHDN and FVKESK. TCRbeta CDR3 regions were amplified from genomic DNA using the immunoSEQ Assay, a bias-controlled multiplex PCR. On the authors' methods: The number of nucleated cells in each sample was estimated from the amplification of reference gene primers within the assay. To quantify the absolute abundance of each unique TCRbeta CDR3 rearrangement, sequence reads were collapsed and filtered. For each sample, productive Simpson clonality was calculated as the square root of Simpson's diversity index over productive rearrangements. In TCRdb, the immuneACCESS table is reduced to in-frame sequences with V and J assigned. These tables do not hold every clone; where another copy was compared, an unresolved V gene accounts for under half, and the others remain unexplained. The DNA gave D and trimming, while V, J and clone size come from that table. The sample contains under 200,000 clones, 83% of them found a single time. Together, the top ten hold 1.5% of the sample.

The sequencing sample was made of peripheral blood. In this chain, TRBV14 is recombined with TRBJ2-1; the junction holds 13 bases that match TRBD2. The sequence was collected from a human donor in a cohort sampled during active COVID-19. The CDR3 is CASSQGVTSGRSPHNEQFF. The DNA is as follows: TGTGCCAGCAGCCAAGGGGTGACTAGCGGGAGGTCCCCCCACAATGAGCAGTTCTTC.